This T cell receptor (beta chain) was observed in a study of molecular identifiers for immune sequencing clone quantification. Libraries of naive CD8 T cells were made from 20,000 to 1,000,000 sorted cells. They used 10%, 30% or 50% RNA. The use of previously described methods and listed TCR primers produced the bulk TCR libraries. MiXCR, run by TCRdb on the PCR reads, gives a single entry per CDR3 protein. The sample shows more than 450,000 distinct CDR3 sequences, roughly 26% of them seen only once. This clonotype was detected many times. The V and J ends lost 0 bases and 0 bases respectively, with 9 bases between them. The CDR3 totals 17 residues. CDR1 is LNHNV and CDR2 is YYDKDF in the germline V gene (reference sequence).

Material: naive CD8+ T cells from blood, with Jurkat cell RNA spiked in. Subset of the sample: FACS-sorted CD8+CD4-CCR7+CD45RA+ naive T cells. The source of this sequence is a human donor in good health. Some libraries in this study had Jurkat cell RNA spiked in. J is TRBJ1-6 and V is TRBV15, with D unclear. The CDR3 spells CATSRERRSSYNSPLHF. DNA for the CDR3: TGTGCCACCAGCAGAGAACGGCGGAGCTCCTATAATTCACCCCTCCACTTT.